This T cell receptor (beta chain) was found in a study of radiotherapy plus CTLA-4 blockade in lung cancer. Turning to the study itself: Across the patients, objective responses occurred in more than 15%, and disease control in approximately 30%. Study results and limitations: Per reports, early blood T cell clone dynamics, plus interferon-beta, forecast response most strongly. TCR clones originating in tumors grew in number in blood after radiotherapy plus ipilimumab.

Profiled with immunoSEQ multiplex PCR; TCRdb holds only in-frame clones, not every one. Of tens of thousands of clones detected, around 82% appear once; the ten largest clones hold 0.65% to 0.9%. People whose metastatic non-small-cell lung cancer was chemo-refractory got focal radiation along with CTLA-4 blockade by ipilimumab. In regard to this clone: Its antigen remains unidentified.

This CDR3 contains 18 residues. V was clipped by 3 bases and J by 2 bases; unmatched bases: 8. The chain recombines TRBV5-3 with TRBJ2-1, with 13 nucleotides matching TRBD2. TRBV5-3 qualifies as an ORF whose function is uncertain. This clonotype was obtained from a human donor with non-small cell lung cancer who had stable disease on radiotherapy plus ipilimumab. This material consisted of peripheral blood, taken from a patient treated with radiotherapy plus ipilimumab. For the CDR3, the DNA is TGTGCCAGAAGCTGGGGGACTAGCGGGGTTTTCGCCTACAATGAGCAGTTCTTC. This codes for CARSWGTSGVFAYNEQFF.